This TCR beta chain was sequenced in a study of blood T cell repertoires in COVID-19. The table lists this clone with a few counts. This CDR3 region has 17 residues. From germline, CDR1 is LNHDA and CDR2 SQIVND (reference sequence). J gave up 7 bases and V 5 bases, and 15 bases lay outside the gene matches. Clones were sequenced by immunoSEQ multiplex PCR, and TCRdb holds only the in-frame ones, with some missing. The repertoire includes 150,000 or so clones, less than 90% of them detected once, and about 8.6% sits in the top ten. This clonotype was sampled from a woman between 50 and 59 years old who had recovered from COVID-19. J is TRBJ1-2 and V is TRBV19; 11 positions agree with TRBD1. The sequenced material came from PBMCs or T cells enriched from blood (not recorded which). This CDR3 is CASSPRDRGGAGAGYTF. DNA of the CDR3: TGTGCCAGTAGTCCCCGGGACAGGGGGGGTGCAGGGGCTGGCTACACCTTC.